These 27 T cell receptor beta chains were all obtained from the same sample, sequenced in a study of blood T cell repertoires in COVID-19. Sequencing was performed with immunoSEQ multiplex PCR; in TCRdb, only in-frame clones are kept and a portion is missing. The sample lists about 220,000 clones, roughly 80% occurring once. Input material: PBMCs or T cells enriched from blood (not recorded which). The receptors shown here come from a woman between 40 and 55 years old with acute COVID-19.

The CDR3 nucleotides read TGTGCCAGCAGCACGGGACTGATTCAAGAGCAGTACTTC. Amino acid sequence: CASSTGLIQEQYF. The chain employs TRBV27 and TRBJ2-7; tentatively, D is TRBD2 (6 bases). V was pared by 6 bases and J by 7 bases, with 16 bases between. CDR3 size: 13 residues. CDR1 and CDR2 (germline): MNHEY, SMNVEV (reference sequence).

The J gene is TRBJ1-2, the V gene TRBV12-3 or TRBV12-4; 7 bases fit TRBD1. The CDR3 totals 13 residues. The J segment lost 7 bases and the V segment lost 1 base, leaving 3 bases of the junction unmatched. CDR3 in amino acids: CASSLGQGVGYTF. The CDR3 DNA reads TGTGCCAGCAGTTTAGGACAGGGAGTTGGCTACACCTTC.

The CDR3 sequence: CASSQVLPTSVYEQYF. CDR3 nucleotide sequence: TGTGCCAGCAGCCAAGTCCTCCCTACTAGCGTCTACGAGCAGTACTTC. The J gene is TRBJ2-7, the V gene TRBV3-1 (or the pseudogene TRBV3-2); 7 bases are a match to TRBD2. The V gene end was trimmed by 1 base and the J gene end by 3 bases; junction bases not matched to a gene: 9. The CDR3 consists of 16 residues. The germline V gene encodes CDR1 LGHDT and CDR2 YNNKEL (reference sequence).

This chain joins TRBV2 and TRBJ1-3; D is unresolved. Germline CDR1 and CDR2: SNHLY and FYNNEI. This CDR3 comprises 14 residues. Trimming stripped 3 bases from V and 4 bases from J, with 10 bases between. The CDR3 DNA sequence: TGTGCCAGCAGTGAGTGGGCAGTGGGAAACACCATATATTTT. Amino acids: CASSEWAVGNTIYF.

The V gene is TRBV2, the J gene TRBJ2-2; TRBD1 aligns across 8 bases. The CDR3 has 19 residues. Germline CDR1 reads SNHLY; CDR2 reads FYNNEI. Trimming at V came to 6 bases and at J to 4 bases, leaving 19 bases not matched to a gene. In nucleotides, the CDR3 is TGTGCCAGCAGAATACTGGGACAGGAGATTATCAGAGGCACCGGGGAGCTGTTTTTT. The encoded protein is CASRILGQEIIRGTGELFF. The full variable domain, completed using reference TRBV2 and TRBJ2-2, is EPEVTQTPSHQVTQMGQEVILRCVPISNHLYFYWYRQILGQKVEFLVSFYNNEISEKSEIFDDQFSVERPDGSNFTLKIRSTKLEDSAMYFCASRILGQEIIRGTGELFFGEGSRLTVL.

For the CDR3, the DNA is TGTGCCAGCAGCCAAGAGGGGCTTGAGCAGTTCTTC. Translated, it gives CASSQEGLEQFF. The chain joins TRBV4-2 to TRBJ2-1, with a weak D call TRBD1 (5 bases). This CDR3 has 12 amino acids. Germline values: CDR1 LGHNA, CDR2 YNFKEQ. The germline V and J ends were trimmed by 0 bases and 9 bases, with 6 bases remaining between them.

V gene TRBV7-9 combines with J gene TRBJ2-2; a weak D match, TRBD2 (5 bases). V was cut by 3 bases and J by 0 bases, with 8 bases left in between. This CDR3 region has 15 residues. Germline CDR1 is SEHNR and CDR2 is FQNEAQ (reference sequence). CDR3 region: CASSFAGPNTGELFF. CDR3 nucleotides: TGTGCCAGCAGCTTTGCGGGTCCGAACACCGGGGAGCTGTTTTTT.

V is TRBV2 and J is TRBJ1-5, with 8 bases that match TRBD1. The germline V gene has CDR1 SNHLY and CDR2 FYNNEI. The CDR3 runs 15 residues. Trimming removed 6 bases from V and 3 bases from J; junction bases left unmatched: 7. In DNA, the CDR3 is TGTGCCAGCAGCGCGGACAGGGTGAACAATCAGCCCCAGCATTTT. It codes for CASSADRVNNQPQHF.

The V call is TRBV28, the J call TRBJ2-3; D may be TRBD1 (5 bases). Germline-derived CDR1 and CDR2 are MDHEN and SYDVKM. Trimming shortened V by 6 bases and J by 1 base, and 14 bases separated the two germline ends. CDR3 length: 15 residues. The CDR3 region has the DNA TGTGCCAGCAGGTCACAGGAAAGGGGCACAGATACGCAGTATTTT. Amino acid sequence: CASRSQERGTDTQYF.

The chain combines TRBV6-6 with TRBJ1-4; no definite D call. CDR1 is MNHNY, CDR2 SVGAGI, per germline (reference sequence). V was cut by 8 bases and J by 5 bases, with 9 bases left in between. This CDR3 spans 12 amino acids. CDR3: CASGLSNEKLFF. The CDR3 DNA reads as TGTGCCAGCGGGCTATCAAATGAAAAACTGTTTTTT.

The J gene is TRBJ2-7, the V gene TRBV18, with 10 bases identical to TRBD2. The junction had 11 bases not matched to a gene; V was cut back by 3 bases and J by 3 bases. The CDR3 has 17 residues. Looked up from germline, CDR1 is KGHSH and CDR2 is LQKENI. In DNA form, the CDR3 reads TGTGCCAGCTCACCCCTATCAGCGGGAGGGGGCTACTACGAGCAGTACTTC. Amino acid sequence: CASSPLSAGGGYYEQYF.

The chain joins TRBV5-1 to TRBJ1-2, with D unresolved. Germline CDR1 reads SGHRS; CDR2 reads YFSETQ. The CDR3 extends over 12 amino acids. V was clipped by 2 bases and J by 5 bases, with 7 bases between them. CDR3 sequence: CASSFRDYGYTF. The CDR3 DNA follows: TGCGCCAGCAGCTTTCGGGATTATGGCTACACCTTC.

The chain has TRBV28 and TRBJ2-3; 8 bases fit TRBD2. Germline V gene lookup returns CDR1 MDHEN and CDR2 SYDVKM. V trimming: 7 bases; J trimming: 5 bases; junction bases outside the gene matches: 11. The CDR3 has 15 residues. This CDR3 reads CASTPNGRAVDTQYF. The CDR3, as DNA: TGTGCCAGCACGCCCAACGGGAGGGCCGTAGATACGCAGTATTTT.

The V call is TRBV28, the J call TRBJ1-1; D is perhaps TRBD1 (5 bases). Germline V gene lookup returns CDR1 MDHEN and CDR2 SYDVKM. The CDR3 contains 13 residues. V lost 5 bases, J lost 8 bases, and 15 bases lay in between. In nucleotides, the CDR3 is TGTGCCAGCAGTAAACGTGGGGCAGGGGAAGCTTTCTTT. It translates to CASSKRGAGEAFF.

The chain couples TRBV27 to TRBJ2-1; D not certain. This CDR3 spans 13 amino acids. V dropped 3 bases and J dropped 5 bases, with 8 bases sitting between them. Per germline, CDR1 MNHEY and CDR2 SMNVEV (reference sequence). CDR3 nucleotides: TGTGCCAGCAGTTTTCCACAGAACAATGAGCAGTTCTTC. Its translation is CASSFPQNNEQFF.

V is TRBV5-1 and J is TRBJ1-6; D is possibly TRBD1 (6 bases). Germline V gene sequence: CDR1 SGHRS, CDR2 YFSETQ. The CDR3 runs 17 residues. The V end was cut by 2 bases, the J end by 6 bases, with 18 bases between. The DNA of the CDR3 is TGCGCCAGCAGCTTAACACTAAGGACAGCCCCTAATTCACCCCTCCACTTT. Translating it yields CASSLTLRTAPNSPLHF.

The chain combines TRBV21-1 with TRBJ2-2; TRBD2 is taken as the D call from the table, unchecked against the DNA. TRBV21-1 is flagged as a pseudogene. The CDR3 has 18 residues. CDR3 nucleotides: TGTGCCAGCAGCAGTGCTAGCGGAGGGATTGTGAACACCGGGGAGCTGTTTTTT. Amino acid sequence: CASSSASGGIVNTGELFF.

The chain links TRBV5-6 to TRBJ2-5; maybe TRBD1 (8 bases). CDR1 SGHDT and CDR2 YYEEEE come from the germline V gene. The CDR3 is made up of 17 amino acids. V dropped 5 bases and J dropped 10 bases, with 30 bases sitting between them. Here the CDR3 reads CASSYESGTGSTRGQYF. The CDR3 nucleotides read TGTGCCAGCAGTTACGAAAGCGGGACAGGCTCTACCCGCGGCCAGTACTTC.

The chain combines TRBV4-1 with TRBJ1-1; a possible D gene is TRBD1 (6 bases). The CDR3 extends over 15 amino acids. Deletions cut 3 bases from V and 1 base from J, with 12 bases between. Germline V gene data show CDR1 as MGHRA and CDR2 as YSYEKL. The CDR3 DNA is TGCGCCAGCAGCCACGTCTCAGGGGCGAACACTGAAGCTTTCTTT. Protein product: CASSHVSGANTEAFF.

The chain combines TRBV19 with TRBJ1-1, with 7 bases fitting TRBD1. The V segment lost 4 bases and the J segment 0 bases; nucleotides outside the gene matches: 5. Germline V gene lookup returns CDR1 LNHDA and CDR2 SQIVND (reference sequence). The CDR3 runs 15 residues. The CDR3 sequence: CASSTGTDMNTEAFF. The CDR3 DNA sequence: TGTGCCAGTAGTACAGGGACAGATATGAACACTGAAGCTTTCTTT.

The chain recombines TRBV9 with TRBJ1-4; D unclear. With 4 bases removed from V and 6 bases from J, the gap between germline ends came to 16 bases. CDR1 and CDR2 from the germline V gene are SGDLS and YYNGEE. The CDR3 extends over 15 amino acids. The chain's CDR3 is CASSPSGVLDEKLFF. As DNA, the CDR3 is TGTGCCAGCAGCCCGAGCGGGGTTTTGGATGAAAAACTGTTTTTT.

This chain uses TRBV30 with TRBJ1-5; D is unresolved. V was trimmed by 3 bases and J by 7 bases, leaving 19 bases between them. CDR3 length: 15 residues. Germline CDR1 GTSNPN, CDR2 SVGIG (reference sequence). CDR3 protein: CAWSPRARGRQPQHF. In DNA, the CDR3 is TGTGCCTGGAGCCCTAGAGCCCGGGGAAGACAGCCCCAGCATTTT.

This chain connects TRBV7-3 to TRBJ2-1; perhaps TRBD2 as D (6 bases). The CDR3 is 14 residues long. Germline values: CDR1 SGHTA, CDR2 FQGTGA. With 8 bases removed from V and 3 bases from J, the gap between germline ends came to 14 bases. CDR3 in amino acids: CASAPGGIYNEQFF. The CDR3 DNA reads TGTGCCAGCGCTCCCGGGGGAATCTACAATGAGCAGTTCTTC.

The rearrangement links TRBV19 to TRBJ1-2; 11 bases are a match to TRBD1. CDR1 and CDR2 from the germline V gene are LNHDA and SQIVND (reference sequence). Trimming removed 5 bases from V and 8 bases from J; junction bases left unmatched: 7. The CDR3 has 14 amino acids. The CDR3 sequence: CASSGQGAPYGYTF. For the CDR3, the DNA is TGTGCCAGTAGTGGACAGGGGGCGCCTTACGGCTACACCTTC. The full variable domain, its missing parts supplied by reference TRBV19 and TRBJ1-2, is DGGITQSPKYLFRKEGQNVTLSCEQNLNHDAMYWYRQDPGQGLRLIYYSQIVNDFQKGDIAEGYSVSREKKESFPLTVTSAQKNPTAFYLCASSGQGAPYGYTFGSGTRLTVV.

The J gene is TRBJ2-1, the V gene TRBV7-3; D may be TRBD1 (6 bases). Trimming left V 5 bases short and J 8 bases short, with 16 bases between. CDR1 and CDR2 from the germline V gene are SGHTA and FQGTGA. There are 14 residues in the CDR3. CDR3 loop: CASSADRFRDEQFF. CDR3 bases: TGTGCCAGCAGCGCGGACAGATTTCGGGATGAGCAGTTCTTC.

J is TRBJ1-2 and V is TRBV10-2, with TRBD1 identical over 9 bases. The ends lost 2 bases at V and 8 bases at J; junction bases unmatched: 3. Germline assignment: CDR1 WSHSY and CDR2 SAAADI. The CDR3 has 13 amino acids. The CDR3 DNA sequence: TGCGCCAGCAGTGAGACAGGGGGCTGGGGCTACACCTTC. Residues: CASSETGGWGYTF.

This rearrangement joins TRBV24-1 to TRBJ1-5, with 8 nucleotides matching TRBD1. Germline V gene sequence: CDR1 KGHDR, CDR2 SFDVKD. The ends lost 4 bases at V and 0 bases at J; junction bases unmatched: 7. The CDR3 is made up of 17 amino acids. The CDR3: CATSEYKTGVSNQPQHF. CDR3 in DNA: TGTGCCACCAGTGAATACAAGACAGGGGTTAGCAATCAGCCCCAGCATTTT.